The entry below describes one T cell receptor beta chain. Its specificity is not known. The sample is drawn from a study of T cell responses to AZD1222 COVID-19 vaccine. Study at large: Whether given at about 4 or about 12 weeks, second doses were pooled.

Using immunoSEQ multiplex PCR, the repertoire was profiled, and TCRdb retains in-frame clones only, with some absent. The sample carries under 200,000 clones, 80% to 95% recorded once. CDR3 length: 15 amino acids. Germline CDR1 reads SGHTA; CDR2 reads FQGTGA. V lost 5 bases and J 4 bases, leaving 15 bases between the germline ends. Findings and limits, study-wide: Among the donors, most were white British and more were female, and clonal diversity was possibly underestimated. Spike as a whole was targeted by vaccine-associated CD4 TCRs, dominant at 160-218 and 743-854. Only a handful of people who got AZD1222 tested seropositive at baseline.

The sequence was collected from an adult in good health. The chain couples TRBV7-3 to TRBJ2-1; TRBD2 might be the D (7 bases). The material sequenced was peripheral blood, taken on day 0 of AZD1222 vaccination. DNA for the CDR3: TGTGCCAGCAGCCCCGGACTAGGGGGGTACAATGAGCAGTTCTTC. Its translation: CASSPGLGGYNEQFF.